This is a list of T cell receptor beta chains from one sample in a study of regulatory T cells in long-lasting Graves disease. Each CDR3 protein is one row after TCRdb ran MiXCR on the multiplex PCR reads. The sample has approximately 400,000 distinct CDR3 sequences, just under 15% seen once. This same sample was also taken into another study, of T cells in Graves' hyperthyroidism and ophthalmopathy.

Here the sequenced sample was peripheral blood mononuclear cells (PBMCs), taken at new diagnosis, from a patient treated with antithyroid drugs. Receptor source: a woman aged 25 to 45 with Graves disease. Both conserved end residues are part of each CDR3. D genes are given only for firm matches. Some rows mark clone size as missing; the rest say once, few, many or name a class of expanded clone.

>TRBD1|TRBJ1-5|few|TRBV27
CASSAAGGASNQPQHF
TGTGCCAGCAGTGCCGCAGGGGGCGCGAGCAATCAGCCCCAGCATTTT
>TRBD1|TRBJ2-7|many|TRBV5-1
CASSLEGQDSYEQYF
TGCGCCAGCAGCTTGGAGGGACAGGACTCCTACGAGCAGTACTTC
>TRBD1|TRBJ1-2|-|TRBV9
CASSGPTGHYGYTF
TGTGCCAGCAGCGGCCCGACAGGGCACTATGGCTACACCTTC
>-|TRBJ2-1|many|TRBV20-1
CSVSVPERTYNEQFF
TGCAGTGTGAGCGTCCCTGAACGAACCTACAATGAGCAGTTCTTC
>TRBD2|TRBJ2-1|many|TRBV12-3/TRBV12-4
CASRKAGGGFEQFF
TGTGCCAGCAGAAAAGCGGGAGGTGGTTTTGAGCAGTTCTTC
>TRBD2|TRBJ2-5|many|TRBV20-1
CSARRPSRLAGARRQETQYF
TGCAGTGCTAGACGGCCCTCTAGACTAGCGGGAGCCAGGCGTCAAGAGACCCAGTACTTC
>-|TRBJ2-3|-|TRBV5-6
CASSPRLDTQYF
TGTGCCAGCAGCCCCCGGCTGGATACGCAGTATTTT
>-|TRBJ1-3|-|TRBV18
CASSPNYSGNTTYF
TGTGCCAGCTCACCAAATTACTCAGGAAACACCACATATTTT
>-|TRBJ1-2|many|TRBV5-1
CASRTCGGYGYTF
TGCGCCAGCAGGACCTGCGGGGGCTATGGCTACACCTTC
>-|TRBJ1-1|many|TRBV16
CASSQWSTAPEAFF
TGTGCCAGCAGCCAATGGTCGACAGCCCCTGAAGCTTTCTTT
>TRBD1|TRBJ1-4|-|TRBV5-5
CASSFEAQGQLLFF
TGTGCCAGCAGCTTTGAGGCCCAGGGACAGCTCCTGTTTTTT